This paragraph reports one TCR beta chain. Its antigen is unidentified. Primers: 60 Vbeta forward and 13 Jbeta reverse. Measured with immunoSEQ multiplex PCR; TCRdb has only the in-frame clones, and not every one. The profile shows almost 200,000 clones, about 80% of them singletons. The source of the sample is a study of cytomegalovirus exposure and HLA in healthy donors. Study context: A prior analysis found 100 million to 140 million unique TCR beta sequences from 170 million or so T cells. Study-wide results and limits: On later analysis, the bulk of CMV-associated TCR beta chains appeared to be HLA-restricted.

The CDR3 is 16 residues long. The germline V gene encodes CDR1 SGHVS and CDR2 FNYEAQ. With 6 bases removed from V and 4 bases from J, the gap between germline ends came to 19 bases. The source of this sequence is a man aged 25 to 40 in good health and CMV-seronegative. The V gene is TRBV7-6, the J gene TRBJ1-3; D unresolved. Sequencing was performed on PBMCs. This CDR3 reads CASRPDKYGPGNTIYF. CDR3 DNA sequence: TGTGCCAGCAGACCCGACAAATATGGGCCGGGAAACACCATATATTTT.